The clone carrying this T cell receptor beta chain has just a few counts. The antigen remains undetermined. The data were taken from a study of human T cells and chemical hapten exposure. Study-level points and caveats: Unchanged with DPC sensitization were TCRs above 1 in 1000 frequency.

Specified time point: healthy volunteer bleed at 2 weeks. Whole blood that had not been fractionated was the source of extracted total RNA. The trim removed 8 bases at V and 0 bases at J, leaving 23 bases unmatched. Germline CDR1 MDHEN, CDR2 SYDVKM. The CDR3 spans 20 residues. The library put unique molecular identifiers onto individual cDNA molecules. As handled by the study authors: The median was about 96,000 TCRs per sample, ranging about 20,000 to 690,600. TCRdb re-derived calls from the RACE reads in MiXCR, one entry per CDR3 protein. In this record, the V and J calls reflect TCRdb's handling and not the investigators' own analysis. This table holds about 46,000 distinct CDR3 sequences, about 4.5% found once.

The origin of this receptor is a female donor in good health. Some clones in this sample may be carry-over from other donors' samples. This chain uses TRBV28 with TRBJ2-3, with TRBD1 identical over 7 bases. Material for sequencing was whole blood. The CDR3 DNA is TGTGCCAGCGGGAACCGGGACAGCCAATCTCCGGGACATAGCACAGATACGCAGTATTTT. It codes for CASGNRDSQSPGHSTDTQYF.